This T cell receptor beta chain was sequenced in a study of T cells in Graves' hyperthyroidism and ophthalmopathy. RNA transcripts gave rise to amplified TCR beta CDR3 regions. The HTBI primer set drove a first-round RT-PCR of the TCR CDR3. TCRdb fed the multiplex PCR reads into MiXCR, producing one record per CDR3 protein. The repertoire consists of 500,000 to 750,000 distinct CDR3 sequences, with about 45% occurring once and the leading ten covering around 8%. With V trimmed by 3 bases and J by 8 bases, 3 bases remained unmatched. The germline V gene encodes CDR1 SEHNR and CDR2 FQNEAQ (reference sequence). The CDR3 is made up of 14 amino acids. Hyperthyroidism had been newly diagnosed in patients aged 18 to 65, and its duration was under 2 months. On the basis of clinical symptoms, serum thyroxine and TRAb, thyroid ultrasound and orbital computed tomography, diagnoses were made.

This chain connects TRBV7-9 to TRBJ1-6; TRBD1 agrees at 8 bases. The receptor's source is a woman between 18 and 29 years old with Graves' hyperthyroidism. Sequencing was carried out using peripheral blood or thyroid tissue (not recorded which). CDR3 sequence: CASSFGTGHSPLHF. CDR3 DNA sequence: TGTGCCAGCAGCTTTGGGACAGGTCATTCACCCCTCCACTTT.